The sequence of this T cell receptor beta chain was determined in a study of T cell responses to AZD1222 COVID-19 vaccine. This CDR3 is 12 amino acids long. The V and J ends lost 0 bases and 2 bases respectively, with 2 bases between them. The germline V gene encodes CDR1 MNHEY and CDR2 SVGAGI. This clone has a single count. Assay: immunoSEQ multiplex PCR; the TCRdb copy retains only in-frame clones and omits some. Of tens of thousands of clones in the sample, around 81% were seen once. The source material was peripheral blood, sampled on day 0 of AZD1222 vaccination. The chain employs TRBV6-5 and TRBJ2-7; no clear D. The source is an adult in good health. This CDR3 reads CASSYSAYEQYF. As DNA, the CDR3 is TGTGCCAGCAGTTACTCGGCCTACGAGCAGTACTTC.